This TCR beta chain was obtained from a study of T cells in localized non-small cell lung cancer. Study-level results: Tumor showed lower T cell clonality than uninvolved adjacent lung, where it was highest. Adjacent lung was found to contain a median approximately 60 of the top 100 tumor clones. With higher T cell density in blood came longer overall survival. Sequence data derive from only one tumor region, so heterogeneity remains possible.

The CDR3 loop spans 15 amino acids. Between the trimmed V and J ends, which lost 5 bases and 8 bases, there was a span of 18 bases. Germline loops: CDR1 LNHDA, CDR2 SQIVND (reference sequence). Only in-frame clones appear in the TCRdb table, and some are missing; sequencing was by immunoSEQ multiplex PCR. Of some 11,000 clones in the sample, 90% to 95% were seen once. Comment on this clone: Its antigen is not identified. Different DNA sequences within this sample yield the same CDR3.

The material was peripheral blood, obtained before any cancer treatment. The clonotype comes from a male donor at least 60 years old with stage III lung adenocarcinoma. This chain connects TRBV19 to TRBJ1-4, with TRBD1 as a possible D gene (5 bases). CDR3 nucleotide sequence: TGTGCCAGTAGTCCACCAGGGCAGGGTGGAGAAAAACTGTTTTTT. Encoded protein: CASSPPGQGGEKLFF.